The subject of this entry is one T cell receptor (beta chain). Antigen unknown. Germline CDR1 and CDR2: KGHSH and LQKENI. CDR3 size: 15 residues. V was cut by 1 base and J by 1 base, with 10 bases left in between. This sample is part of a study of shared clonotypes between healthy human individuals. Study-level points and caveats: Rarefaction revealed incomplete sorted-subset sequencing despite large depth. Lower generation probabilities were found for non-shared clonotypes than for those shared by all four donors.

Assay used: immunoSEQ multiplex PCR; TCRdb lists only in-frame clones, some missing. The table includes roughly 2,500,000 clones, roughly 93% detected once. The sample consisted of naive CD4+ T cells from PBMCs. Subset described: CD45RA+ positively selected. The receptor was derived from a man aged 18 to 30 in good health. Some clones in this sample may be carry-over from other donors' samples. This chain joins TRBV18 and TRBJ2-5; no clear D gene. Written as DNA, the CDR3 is TGTGCCAGCTCACCACTGGCACCGCCCCAAGAGACCCAGTACTTC. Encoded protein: CASSPLAPPQETQYF.